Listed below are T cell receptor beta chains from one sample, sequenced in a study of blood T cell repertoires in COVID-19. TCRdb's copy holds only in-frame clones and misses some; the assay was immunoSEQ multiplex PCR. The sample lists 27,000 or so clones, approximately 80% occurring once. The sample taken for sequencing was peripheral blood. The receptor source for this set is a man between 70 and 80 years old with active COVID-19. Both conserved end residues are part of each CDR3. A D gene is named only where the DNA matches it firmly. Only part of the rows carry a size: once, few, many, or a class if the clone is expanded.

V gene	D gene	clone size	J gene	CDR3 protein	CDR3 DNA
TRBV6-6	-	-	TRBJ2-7	CASSYSDNAVPEQYF	TGTGCCAGCAGTTACTCGGACAATGCGGTCCCCGAGCAGTACTTC
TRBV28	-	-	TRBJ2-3	CASRPRGSGTDTQYF	TGTGCCAGCAGACCAAGGGGGAGCGGCACAGATACGCAGTATTTT
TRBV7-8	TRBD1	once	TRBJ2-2	CASSLGSGGTGELFF	TGTGCCAGCAGCTTAGGTTCAGGGGGCACCGGGGAGCTGTTTTTT
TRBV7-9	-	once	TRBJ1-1	CASSLARDDTEAFF	TGTGCCAGCAGCTTAGCTCGGGATGACACTGAAGCTTTCTTT
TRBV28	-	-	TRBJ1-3	CASSSGHNSGNTIYF	TGTGCCAGCAGCTCAGGACACAACTCTGGAAACACCATATATTTT
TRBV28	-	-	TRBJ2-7	CASRASGVPYEQYF	TGTGCCAGCAGGGCCTCCGGGGTCCCCTACGAGCAGTACTTC
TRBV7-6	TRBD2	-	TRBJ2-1	CASSFGSGTSGKEQFF	TGTGCCAGCAGCTTCGGCTCCGGGACTAGCGGGAAGGAGCAGTTCTTC
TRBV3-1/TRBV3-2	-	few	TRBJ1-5	CASSQDVDQPQHF	TGTGCCAGCAGCCAAGATGTAGATCAGCCCCAGCATTTT
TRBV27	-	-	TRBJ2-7	CASRGWGGAEQYF	TGTGCCAGCAGGGGGTGGGGGGGGGCAGAGCAGTACTTC
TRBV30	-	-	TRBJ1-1	CAWSNSGFEAFF	TGTGCCTGGAGCAACTCGGGGTTTGAAGCTTTCTTT
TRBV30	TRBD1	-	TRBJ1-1	CAWSGQGGTEAFF	TGTGCCTGGAGCGGACAGGGAGGTACTGAAGCTTTCTTT
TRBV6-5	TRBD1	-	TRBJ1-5	CASSYSRTGSNQPQHF	TGTGCCAGCAGTTACTCCAGGACAGGGTCCAATCAGCCCCAGCATTTT
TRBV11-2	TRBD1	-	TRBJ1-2	CASSTPRGQDYGYTF	TGTGCCAGCAGCACCCCCAGGGGGCAGGACTATGGCTACACCTTC
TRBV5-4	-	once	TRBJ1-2	CASSLVADGYTF	TGTGCCAGCAGCTTGGTGGCCGATGGCTACACCTTC
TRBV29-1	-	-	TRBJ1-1	CSGRRTNTEAFF	TGCAGCGGGAGGAGGACGAACACTGAAGCTTTCTTT
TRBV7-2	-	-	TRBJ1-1	CASSSNWAWAFF	TGTGCCAGCAGCTCTAATTGGGCTTGGGCTTTCTTT
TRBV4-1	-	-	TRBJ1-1	CASSQDDRNMNTEAFF	TGCGCCAGCAGCCAAGATGACAGAAACATGAACACTGAAGCTTTCTTT
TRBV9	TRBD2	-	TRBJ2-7	CASSPSWTSGEQYF	TGTGCCAGCAGCCCAAGCTGGACTAGTGGCGAGCAGTACTTC
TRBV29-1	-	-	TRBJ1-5	CSVLSGFNQPQHF	TGCAGCGTTCTTTCAGGGTTTAATCAGCCCCAGCATTTT
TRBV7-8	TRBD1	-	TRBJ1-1	CASSPPLRTGGLNEAFF	TGTGCCAGCAGCCCCCCGTTGAGGACAGGGGGCCTCAATGAAGCTTTCTTT
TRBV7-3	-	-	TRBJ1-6	CASSLGRSGSPLHF	TGTGCCAGCAGCTTAGGGAGATCGGGTTCACCCCTCCACTTT
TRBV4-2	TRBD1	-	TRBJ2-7	CASSHELGQGFSEQYF	TGTGCCAGCAGCCACGAACTGGGACAGGGGTTTAGCGAGCAGTACTTC
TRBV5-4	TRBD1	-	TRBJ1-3	CASSTGEGNTIYF	TGTGCCAGCAGCACAGGGGAAGGAAACACCATATATTTT
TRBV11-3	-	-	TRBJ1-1	CASSLMGGRTEAFF	TGTGCCAGCAGCTTGATGGGAGGAAGGACTGAAGCTTTCTTT
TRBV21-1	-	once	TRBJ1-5	CASRRDSKTYSNQPQHF	TGTGCCAGCAGGAGGGACAGCAAAACTTATAGCAATCAGCCCCAGCATTTT
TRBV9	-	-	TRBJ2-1	CASSTQWGEQFF	TGTGCCAGCAGCACCCAGTGGGGCGAGCAGTTCTTC
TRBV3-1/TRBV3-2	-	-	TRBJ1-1	CASSQYGEGMNTEAFF	TGTGCCAGCAGCCAATATGGGGAGGGGATGAACACTGAAGCTTTCTTT
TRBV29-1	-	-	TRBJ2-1	CSARRLATSDEQFF	TGCAGCGCCCGGCGGCTAGCGACGAGCGATGAGCAGTTCTTC